One sample yielded the 16 T cell receptor beta chains listed below, sequenced in a study of early T cells in non-severe SARS-CoV-2 infection. TCRdb re-analysed the 5' RACE reads in MiXCR, keeping a single row per CDR3 protein. The data show tens of thousands of distinct CDR3 sequences, 10% to 15% seen once. The sample taken for sequencing was whole blood. These receptors originate from an adult who was a healthcare worker with PCR-confirmed SARS-CoV-2 infection or an uninfected control (not recorded which).

This sequence joins TRBV9 and TRBJ1-1, with D possibly being TRBD1 (6 bases). The CDR3 has 15 residues. Looked up from germline, CDR1 is SGDLS and CDR2 is YYNGEE. V was trimmed by 3 bases and J by 5 bases, leaving 17 bases between them. For the CDR3, the DNA is TGTGCCAGCAGCGCAAGGGACATCGGCGCGACTGAAGCTTTCTTT. This codes for CASSARDIGATEAFF.

This clonotype appeared many times. V usage is TRBV29-1 and J usage is TRBJ1-1; TRBD1 is a possible D gene (6 bases). This CDR3 is 15 amino acids long. Germline V gives CDR1 SQVTM, CDR2 ANQGSEA. Trimming stripped 6 bases from V and 1 base from J, with 18 bases between. The CDR3 sequence: CSVMGGPVKNTEAFF. The CDR3 bases are TGCAGCGTAATGGGGGGCCCGGTGAAGAACACTGAAGCTTTCTTT.

This clonotype showed up many times. The V and J genes are TRBV10-1 and TRBJ1-6; TRBD1 might be the D (6 bases). The CDR3 is 14 residues long. CDR1 and CDR2 from the germline V gene are WNHNN and SYGVQD (reference sequence). V was cut by 7 bases and J by 7 bases, with 14 bases left in between. The CDR3 loop reads CASNRTAENSPLHF. The CDR3 DNA reads TGCGCCAGCAACCGGACAGCCGAGAATTCACCCCTCCACTTT.

CDR3 coding DNA: TGTGCCAGCATGGCAAATGAAGCTTTCTTT. This codes for CASMANEAFF. This chain connects TRBV12-3 or TRBV12-4 to TRBJ1-1, with D unclear. V was pared by 7 bases and J by 7 bases, with 7 bases between. CDR3 size: 10 residues.

This clonotype was counted a few times. The V and J genes are TRBV27 and TRBJ2-5; D gene unclear. Germline assignment: CDR1 MNHEY and CDR2 SMNVEV (reference sequence). This CDR3 is 14 amino acids long. V lost 1 base to trimming and J lost 1 base, with 7 bases between them. CDR3 nucleotides: TGTGCCAGCAGTTTATGGGGATCCCAAGAGACCCAGTACTTC. It encodes CASSLWGSQETQYF.

This clonotype has at least ten counts. The genes are TRBV11-2 and TRBJ2-5; 8 bases line up with TRBD2. In germline, CDR1 is SGHAT, CDR2 FQNNGV. Trimming at V came to 1 base and at J to 4 bases, leaving 5 bases not matched to a gene. The CDR3 is made up of 15 amino acids. The CDR3, as DNA: TGTGCCAGCAGCTTAGGGCGGGGGGTCTTAGAGACCCAGTACTTC. Translating it yields CASSLGRGVLETQYF.

This clonotype was counted between two and nine times. The chain has TRBV6-6 and TRBJ2-1; 7 positions agree with TRBD2. From germline, CDR1 is MNHNY and CDR2 SVGAGI (reference sequence). There are 14 residues in the CDR3. V gave up 3 bases and J gave up 3 bases; unmatched junction bases: 2. CDR3 protein: CASSYRGVYNEQFF. CDR3 nucleotide sequence: TGTGCCAGCAGTTATCGGGGGGTCTACAATGAGCAGTTCTTC.

This clonotype was seen only a few times. This chain uses TRBV5-1 with TRBJ2-1; 7 bases agree with TRBD1. V trimming: 4 bases; J trimming: 4 bases; junction bases outside the gene matches: 8. The CDR3 runs to 15 residues. CDR1 and CDR2 from the germline V gene are SGHRS and YFSETQ. The CDR3 region is CASSQDRVGYNEQFF. Written as DNA, the CDR3 is TGCGCCAGCAGCCAAGACAGGGTGGGTTACAATGAGCAGTTCTTC.

This clonotype has a handful of counts. The genes are TRBV12-3 or TRBV12-4 and TRBJ1-1, with a possible D match to TRBD1 (5 bases). The CDR3 has 13 residues. V dropped 5 bases and J dropped 4 bases, with 11 bases sitting between them. CDR3: CASSPSTATEAFF. The CDR3, as DNA: TGTGCCAGCAGTCCTTCGACAGCCACTGAAGCTTTCTTT.

This clonotype was counted many times. The chain uses TRBV18 and TRBJ1-4; a possible D gene is TRBD1 (6 bases). CDR3 length: 15 residues. Trimming took 0 bases from V and 1 from J, leaving 6 bases between them. Germline values: CDR1 KGHSH, CDR2 LQKENI. CDR3 nucleotides: TGTGCCAGCTCACCACCGGACAGAACTAATGAAAAACTGTTTTTT. Translation: CASSPPDRTNEKLFF.

CDR3 region: CASSLVWGRNDGELFF. CDR3 in DNA: TGCGCCAGCAGCCTAGTGTGGGGCAGGAACGACGGGGAGCTGTTTTTT. The V and J genes are TRBV4-1 and TRBJ2-2, with D possibly matching TRBD1 (5 bases). The V end lost 4 bases, the J end lost 7 bases, and 19 bases lay between the germline ends. The germline gives CDR1 MGHRA, CDR2 YSYEKL. This CDR3 is built from 16 residues.

This clonotype was counted ten times or more. The chain recombines TRBV20-1 with TRBJ2-1, with TRBD2 matching over 8 bases. This CDR3 has 12 amino acids. V shed 5 bases and J 13 bases; nucleotides not matched to a gene: 10. CDR1 is DFQATT, CDR2 SNEGSKA, per germline (reference sequence). CDR3 loop: CSAVERGTGQFF. CDR3 DNA sequence: TGCAGTGCTGTCGAGCGGGGGACGGGACAGTTCTTC.

In its sample, this clonotype was seen many times. The genes are TRBV21-1 and TRBJ1-1; TRBD1 is taken as the D call from the table, unchecked against the DNA. TRBV21-1 is flagged as a pseudogene. There are 16 residues in the CDR3. The CDR3 DNA is TGTGCCAGCAGCAAAGGCTGGGGCCAGTTGAACACTGAAGCTTTCTTT. Its translation is CASSKGWGQLNTEAFF.

This clonotype was observed many times. The CDR3 nucleotides are TGTGCCACCAGCAGCAGGACAGGGGCCAACACCGGGGAGCTGTTTTTT. Protein sequence: CATSSRTGANTGELFF. The chain is built from TRBV15 and TRBJ2-2; 9 bases line up with TRBD1. Per germline, CDR1 LNHNV and CDR2 YYDKDF (reference sequence). This CDR3 comprises 16 residues. V was pared by 3 bases and J by 2 bases, with 4 bases of the junction left unmatched. The full variable domain, with the rest looked up from reference TRBV15 and TRBJ2-2, is DAMVIQNPRYQVTQFGKPVTLSCSQTLNHNVMYWYQQKSSQAPKLLFHYYDKDFNNEADTPDNFQSRRPNTSFCFLDIRSPGLGDTAMYLCATSSRTGANTGELFFGEGSRLTVL.

CDR3 DNA: TGTGCCAGCAGTTTATCGGCTAGCGGGGAGTACGAGCAGTACTTC. It encodes CASSLSASGEYEQYF. This chain joins TRBV28 and TRBJ2-7; TRBD2 aligns across 9 bases. The CDR3 spans 15 residues. Germline values: CDR1 MDHEN, CDR2 SYDVKM. V shed 1 base and J 4 bases; nucleotides not matched to a gene: 5.

This clonotype was picked up a small number of times. The chain couples TRBV27 to TRBJ1-1, with D hard to call. Trimming pared 5 bases from V and 1 base from J, leaving 8 bases between. Per the germline V gene, CDR1 is MNHEY and CDR2 is SMNVEV (reference sequence). The CDR3 spans 13 residues. As DNA, the CDR3 is TGTGCCAGCAGTCTCTGGCGGAACACTGAAGCTTTCTTT. Its protein is CASSLWRNTEAFF.